This T cell receptor beta chain came from a study of shared clonotypes between healthy human individuals. This CDR3 contains 14 residues. V was trimmed by 3 bases and J by 4 bases, leaving 15 bases between them. CDR1 is GTSNPN, CDR2 SVGIG, per germline (reference sequence). It was into CD45RA+ naive and CD45RA-negative memory subsets that the CD4+ cells were split. Produced via immunoSEQ multiplex PCR; TCRdb's table is partial and in-frame only. Of approximately 720,000 clones in the sample, roughly 78% were seen once. The chain employs TRBV30 and TRBJ1-2; D unclear. The source material was memory CD4+ T cells sorted from blood. Subset in this sample: CD45RA-negative fraction. The clonotype comes from a woman aged 30 to 39 in good health. The CDR3 loop reads CAWSQSGVIYGYTF. In nucleotides, the CDR3 is TGTGCCTGGAGCCAAAGTGGGGTAATCTATGGCTACACCTTC.